The sequence of this TCR beta chain was determined in a study of blood T cells in healthy people across ages. Study-level background: In model experiments, template switching was able to capture about one barcoded beta molecule for every two T cells that were present.

Together with a sample-barcoded 5' primer, a J-beta primer mix was included in a second PCR lasting about 6 to 12 cycles. TCRdb used MiXCR to reprocess the 5' RACE reads, holding one entry per CDR3 protein. This table holds 700,000 to 950,000 distinct CDR3 sequences, 40% to 45% found once. This clonotype was counted once. The CDR3 extends over 17 amino acids. The rearrangement joins TRBV21-1 to TRBJ2-3; TRBD2 is taken as the D call from the table, unchecked against the DNA. TRBV21-1 is designated a pseudogene. This TCR derives from a woman aged 60-75 years in good health. Sequenced: blood. The CDR3 reads CASSGRGRAVETDTQYF. The CDR3 bases are TGTGCCAGCAGCGGCCGCGGGAGGGCCGTCGAAACAGATACGCAGTATTTT.